The 20 T cell receptor beta chains presented below share a single source sample, sequenced in a study of OX40 agonist ivuxolimab in advanced cancers. The method was immunoSEQ multiplex PCR; TCRdb's version includes in-frame clones alone and lacks a portion of them. The sample lists fewer than 70,000 clones, about nine tenths seen once, with around 1.1% in the top ten. The input for sequencing was CD4+ or CD8+ T cells sorted from blood, taken in a trial of the OX40 agonist ivuxolimab. The source is an adult with an advanced solid tumor such as melanoma, head and neck, liver or kidney cancer.

The rearrangement uses TRBV18 and TRBJ1-1, with a tentative D call TRBD1 (6 bases). With 2 bases removed from V and 2 bases from J, the gap between germline ends came to 15 bases. This CDR3 has 16 amino acids. The germline gives CDR1 KGHSH, CDR2 LQKENI. The CDR3 is CASSPRQAMSNTEAFF. CDR3 sequence (DNA): TGTGCCAGCTCACCAAGACAGGCCATGTCAAACACTGAAGCTTTCTTT. Drawing the rest from reference TRBV18 and TRBJ1-1, the complete variable domain is NAGVMQNPRHLVRRRGQEARLRCSPMKGHSHVYWYRQLPEEGLKFMVYLQKENIIDESGMPKERFSAEFPKEGPSILRIQQVVRGDSAAYFCASSPRQAMSNTEAFFGQGTRLTVV.

The CDR3 here is CASKALGHESYEQYF. The CDR3 bases are TGTGCCAGCAAGGCGCTAGGGCATGAATCCTACGAGCAGTACTTC. The chain couples TRBV27 to TRBJ2-7; D uncertain. The CDR3 is 15 residues long. The germline CDR1 and CDR2 sequences are MNHEY and SMNVEV (reference sequence). With 7 bases removed from V and 1 base from J, the gap between germline ends came to 17 bases.

The V and J genes are TRBV6-1 and TRBJ2-1; 13 bases are shared with TRBD2. V shed 6 bases and J 9 bases; nucleotides not matched to a gene: 5. This CDR3 spans 14 amino acids. Germline V gene sequence: CDR1 MNHNS, CDR2 SASEGT. This chain's CDR3 is CASRGLAGITEQFF. The DNA of the CDR3 is TGTGCCAGCAGGGGACTAGCGGGGATTACTGAGCAGTTCTTC.

This chain uses TRBV6-5 with TRBJ1-1; no firm D call. The CDR3 totals 13 residues. CDR1 is MNHEY, CDR2 SVGAGI, per germline. Trimming took off 4 bases at V and 11 bases at J, with 17 bases between the two ends. The CDR3 region has the DNA TGTGCCAGCAGTTCCGAGTTGGCGGGAATCGCTTTCTTT. Protein: CASSSELAGIAFF.

The V and J genes are TRBV18 and TRBJ2-7, with D hard to call. The CDR3 has 12 residues. The germline gives CDR1 KGHSH, CDR2 LQKENI. Trimming removed 2 bases from V and 6 bases from J, with 8 bases in between. The DNA for the CDR3 is TGTGCCAGCTCACCATATATCGGCGAGCAGTACTTC. This sequence encodes CASSPYIGEQYF.

The chain recombines TRBV6-1 with TRBJ1-2; perhaps TRBD1 as D (5 bases). CDR1 and CDR2 (germline): MNHNS, SASEGT. V was clipped by 7 bases and J by 3 bases, with 12 bases between them. There are 13 residues in the CDR3. Written as DNA, the CDR3 is TGTGCCAGCACTAGGGACGGATACTATGGCTACACCTTC. As protein: CASTRDGYYGYTF.

There are a few counts of this clone. The rearrangement links TRBV10-1 to TRBJ2-7; TRBD1 matches at 8 bases. The CDR3 spans 14 residues. The V segment lost 4 bases and the J segment 6 bases; nucleotides outside the gene matches: 8. Germline loops: CDR1 WNHNN, CDR2 SYGVQD (reference sequence). Here the CDR3 reads CASSVTGGTGEQYF. In DNA form, the CDR3 reads TGCGCCAGCAGTGTAACAGGGGGAACAGGCGAGCAGTACTTC.

This clone was detected once. The chain uses TRBV7-9 and TRBJ1-4, with D possibly matching TRBD1 (5 bases). Trimming shortened V by 4 bases and J by 0 bases, and 9 bases separated the two germline ends. CDR1 and CDR2 from the germline V gene are SEHNR and FQNEAQ (reference sequence). The CDR3 is 15 amino acids. CDR3 loop: CASSSDSATNEKLFF. The CDR3 DNA is TGTGCCAGCAGCTCCGACAGCGCAACTAATGAAAAACTGTTTTTT. Supplemented by reference TRBV7-9 and TRBJ1-4, the full variable domain reads DTGVSQNPRHKITKRGQNVTFRCDPISEHNRLYWYRQTLGQGPEFLTYFQNEAQLEKSRLLSDRFSAERPKGSFSTLEIQRTEQGDSAMYLCASSSDSATNEKLFFGSGTQLSVL.

The chain recombines TRBV15 with TRBJ2-2; the D call may be TRBD1 or TRBD2 (6 bases each). Germline V gives CDR1 LNHNV, CDR2 YYDKDF (reference sequence). V was shortened by 0 bases and J by 5 bases, with 13 bases between the two germline ends. CDR3 size: 16 residues. CDR3 in amino acids: CATSRDSRGRTGELFF. As DNA, the CDR3 is TGTGCCACCAGCAGAGATAGTAGGGGGAGGACCGGGGAGCTGTTTTTT. Full variable domain (outside the CDR3, taken from reference TRBV15 and TRBJ2-2): DAMVIQNPRYQVTQFGKPVTLSCSQTLNHNVMYWYQQKSSQAPKLLFHYYDKDFNNEADTPDNFQSRRPNTSFCFLDIRSPGLGDTAMYLCATSRDSRGRTGELFFGEGSRLTVL.

The V and J genes are TRBV11-2 and TRBJ1-1; 9 bases are shared with TRBD1. The CDR3 covers 11 residues. Per the germline V gene, CDR1 is SGHAT and CDR2 is FQNNGV. The V and J ends lost 5 bases and 11 bases, in that order; junction bases with no gene match: 3. The CDR3 here is CASSTDRGAFF. For the CDR3, the DNA is TGTGCCAGCAGCACCGACAGGGGGGCTTTCTTT.

V usage is TRBV2 and J usage is TRBJ2-7, with D perhaps matching TRBD1 (5 bases). CDR3 length: 14 amino acids. Germline V gene lookup returns CDR1 SNHLY and CDR2 FYNNEI. V shed 1 base and J shed 7 bases, with 14 bases lying between them. Here the CDR3 reads CASSEDRSWGEQYF. The DNA of the CDR3 is TGTGCCAGCAGTGAAGACAGGTCCTGGGGAGAGCAGTACTTC.

The chain has TRBV2 and TRBJ2-7; no definite D call. Trimming cost V 7 bases and J 5 bases, with 24 bases left between them. This CDR3 contains 16 residues. Germline-derived CDR1 and CDR2 are SNHLY and FYNNEI. The CDR3 DNA reads TGTGCCAGCATCCCAAATATAGCCCGCCGGGTACACGAGCAGTACTTC. Amino acids: CASIPNIARRVHEQYF.

The chain recombines TRBV7-9 with TRBJ2-3, with a weak D call TRBD1 (6 bases). The CDR3 runs 12 residues. Germline V gives CDR1 SEHNR, CDR2 FQNEAQ (reference sequence). Trimming took off 5 bases at V and 5 bases at J, with 8 bases between the two ends. The CDR3 here is CASSPQGDTQYF. The CDR3 region has the DNA TGTGCCAGCAGCCCACAGGGAGATACGCAGTATTTT.

The gene calls are TRBV19 and TRBJ1-2, with no clear D. The germline gives CDR1 LNHDA, CDR2 SQIVND (reference sequence). CDR3 size: 11 residues. Trimming removed 7 bases at V and 6 bases at J, with 9 bases between. CDR3 sequence (DNA): TGTGCCAGTATTGGAGGGAATGGCTACACCTTC. Translated: CASIGGNGYTF.

The CDR3 sequence: CASSQGQGRTEAFF. The CDR3 nucleotides are TGCGCCAGCAGCCAAGGGCAGGGTAGGACTGAAGCTTTCTTT. The chain employs TRBV4-1 and TRBJ1-1, with D perhaps TRBD1 (5 bases). Trimming shortened V by 1 base and J by 5 bases, and 11 bases separated the two germline ends. This CDR3 comprises 14 residues. Germline CDR1 and CDR2: MGHRA and YSYEKL.

A few counts support this clone. Here the CDR3 reads CASSLGTDTEAFF. The CDR3 region has the DNA TGTGCCAGCTCACTTGGGACAGACACTGAAGCTTTCTTT. This rearrangement joins TRBV18 to TRBJ1-1, with 7 nucleotides matching TRBD1. Germline loops: CDR1 KGHSH, CDR2 LQKENI. Unmatched junction bases numbered 2, after V lost 4 bases and J lost 3 bases. This CDR3 spans 13 amino acids.

This clone was picked up a small number of times. This chain joins TRBV7-9 and TRBJ1-5; D is unclear. This CDR3 comprises 15 residues. Trimming removed 1 base from V and 1 base from J, with 8 bases in between. Germline V gene sequence: CDR1 SEHNR, CDR2 FQNEAQ (reference sequence). This CDR3 reads CASSLDGISNQPQHF. As DNA, the CDR3 is TGTGCCAGCAGCTTAGATGGGATCAGCAATCAGCCCCAGCATTTT.

This chain joins TRBV19 and TRBJ2-2; D is tentatively TRBD1 or TRBD2 (6 bases each). Germline V gives CDR1 LNHDA, CDR2 SQIVND (reference sequence). V dropped 2 bases and J dropped 0 bases, with 7 bases sitting between them. The CDR3 totals 15 residues. The DNA of the CDR3 is TGTGCCAGTAGTATAAGGGGGGCGAACACCGGGGAGCTGTTTTTT. The encoded protein is CASSIRGANTGELFF.

V is TRBV6-1 and J is TRBJ2-5; D is perhaps TRBD1 or TRBD2 (5 bases each). Germline CDR1 is MNHNS and CDR2 is SASEGT. Trimming pared 5 bases from V and 5 bases from J, leaving 15 bases between. This CDR3 region has 14 residues. As DNA, the CDR3 is TGTGCCAGCAGTCTAGGGCAGGGACCGGAGACCCAGTACTTC. As protein: CASSLGQGPETQYF.

The chain has TRBV6-6 and TRBJ2-5; TRBD1 or TRBD2 may be the D gene (5 bases each). The J call may be incorrect, as the DNA end agrees better with TRBJ2-7. The germline V gene has CDR1 MNHNY and CDR2 SVGAGI (reference sequence). This CDR3 spans 14 amino acids. The CDR3 coding sequence is TGTGCCAGCAGTTACTTTGATGGGGGTAACGAGCAGTACTTC. Residues: CASSYFDGGNEQYF.